Below are 9 T cell receptor beta chains sequenced from a single sample in a study of OX40 agonist ivuxolimab in advanced cancers. Libraries were made using the immunoSEQ multiplex PCR assay. In TCRdb, the immuneACCESS table is reduced to in-frame sequences with V and J assigned. These tables do not hold every clone; where another copy was compared, an unresolved V gene accounts for under half, and the others remain unexplained. This sample lists tens of thousands of clones; about nine tenths were detected once. 0.2% to 0.3% of the sample comes from the top ten. This specimen was CD4+ or CD8+ T cells sorted from blood, taken in a trial of the OX40 agonist ivuxolimab. These TCRs come from an adult with an advanced solid tumor such as melanoma, head and neck, liver or kidney cancer.

This clone has more than one count but fewer than ten. This sequence joins TRBV6-5 and TRBJ1-1; tentatively, D is TRBD1 (5 bases). V was pared by 7 bases and J by 4 bases, with 10 bases between. The CDR3 runs 12 residues. Germline loops: CDR1 MNHEY, CDR2 SVGAGI. The CDR3 reads CASTGPFTEAFF. Written as DNA, the CDR3 is TGTGCCAGCACGGGACCCTTCACTGAAGCTTTCTTT.

The chain links TRBV27 to TRBJ2-3, with D unresolved. The V end lost 8 bases, the J end lost 2 bases, and 11 bases lay between the germline ends. Germline CDR1 and CDR2: MNHEY and SMNVEV (reference sequence). The CDR3 has 13 residues. The CDR3 reads CASRVFFTDTQYF. CDR3 coding DNA: TGTGCCAGCCGCGTCTTCTTCACAGATACGCAGTATTTT.

Concerning this clone: A junction end diverges from the germline sequence, so it may reflect a read error. The rearrangement uses TRBV7-8 and TRBJ2-7; TRBD2 aligns across 9 bases. The CDR3 is made up of 15 amino acids. Germline V gives CDR1 SGHVS, CDR2 FQNEAQ. In nucleotides, the CDR3 is TGTGCCAGCAGCATAGCGGGAGTGGCCTCGAAAGGGCAGTACTTC. This codes for CASSIAGVASKGQYF.

This clone has a handful of counts. The chain has TRBV6-1 and TRBJ2-2; D remains ambiguous. Per germline, CDR1 MNHNS and CDR2 SASEGT. This CDR3 has 14 residues. The germline V and J ends were trimmed by 2 bases and 5 bases, with 9 bases remaining between them. The CDR3 DNA reads TGTGCCAGCAGTGAATTAGGTGGAACCGGGGAGCTGTTTTTT. It translates to CASSELGGTGELFF.

The chain joins TRBV11-2 to TRBJ2-3; D not certain. CDR1 is SGHAT and CDR2 is FQNNGV in the germline V gene. Trimming pared 5 bases from V and 2 bases from J, leaving 14 bases between. This CDR3 comprises 15 residues. CDR3 DNA: TGTGCCAGCAGCCCAAACACCCAGCTCACAGATACGCAGTATTTT. It specifies CASSPNTQLTDTQYF.

For the CDR3, the DNA is TGTGCCAGCAGCTTAGGTGTCCCTATGAGCTCCTACGAGCAGTACTTC. Its translation is CASSLGVPMSSYEQYF. The rearrangement joins TRBV11-3 to TRBJ2-7; unclear D gene. The germline V gene encodes CDR1 SGHNT and CDR2 YENEEA. V gave up 1 base and J gave up 0 bases, with 13 bases separating them. This CDR3 is built from 16 residues. Full variable domain (rest looked up from reference TRBV11-3 and TRBJ2-7): EAGVVQSPRYKIIEKKQPVAFWCNPISGHNTLYWYLQNLGQGPELLIRYENEEAVDDSQLPKDRFSAERLKGVDSTLKIQPAELGDSAVYLCASSLGVPMSSYEQYFGPGTRLTVT.

The V call is TRBV2, the J call TRBJ2-7; 10 nucleotides match TRBD1. The V and J ends lost 7 bases and 4 bases, in that order; junction bases with no gene match: 16. Per germline, CDR1 SNHLY and CDR2 FYNNEI. The CDR3 sequence is 17 residues long. The CDR3 DNA reads TGTGCCAGCACTTGGCGCTTTTCGGGGACAGGGGTTTACGAGCAGTACTTC. Translating gives CASTWRFSGTGVYEQYF.

The J gene is TRBJ2-7, the V gene TRBV7-6; D unclear. V lost 4 bases, J lost 2 bases, and 24 bases lay in between. The CDR3 covers 18 residues. Per germline, CDR1 SGHVS and CDR2 FNYEAQ. CDR3 residues: CASSSPSLTKGGPYEQYF. As DNA, the CDR3 is TGTGCCAGCAGCTCCCCATCGCTAACGAAGGGCGGACCCTACGAGCAGTACTTC.

This chain joins TRBV10-3 and TRBJ2-1; D is uncertain. CDR3 size: 11 residues. Looked up from germline, CDR1 is ENHRY and CDR2 is SYGVKD. V gave up 6 bases and J gave up 9 bases, with 9 bases separating them. The DNA of the CDR3 is TGTGCCATCAGGACTCCCGGTGAGCAGTTCTTC. Translating it yields CAIRTPGEQFF.